The entry that follows covers one T cell receptor beta chain sequence. The data were obtained in a study of blood T cell repertoires in COVID-19. Study overall: COVID-19 samples from acute and convalescent phases originated in the United States, Italy and Spain. T cells, B-cell-depleted T cells, or PBMCs provided the cDNA or gDNA that served as material.

The germline V gene has CDR1 LGHDT and CDR2 YNNKEL (reference sequence). V was shortened by 4 bases and J by 8 bases, with 6 bases between the two germline ends. This CDR3 is built from 11 residues. In the study's own analysis: It was from reference gene primer amplification that nucleated cell counts were estimated. The assay was immunoSEQ multiplex PCR, and TCRdb's table has in-frame clones only and misses some. V, J and clone size derive from that table, while D and trimming were established from the DNA sequence. Of 150,000 to 200,000 clones listed, roughly 80% were seen once; the top ten hold approximately 12%.

This clonotype was sampled from a man aged 45 to 65 who had recovered from COVID-19. The chain uses TRBV3-1 (or the pseudogene TRBV3-2) and TRBJ2-1, with no clear D. Input material: peripheral blood. This CDR3 is CASSLIYEQFF. CDR3 bases: TGTGCCAGCAGCCTTATCTATGAGCAGTTCTTC.